This entry concerns a single T cell receptor (beta chain). This clone came up a few times. The specificity of this receptor is unknown. No base quality information exists; no much larger clone differs at one position. In the ViraFEST assay, PBMC were stimulated with viral peptide pools, and TCR sequencing was then used to find antigen-specific CD4+ T cell clonotypes based on their expansion. After about 10 days of culture, CD4+ T cells were isolated with the EasySep CD4+ T cell isolation kit. Each participant received two doses of an mRNA SARS-CoV-2 vaccine, either BNT162b2 or mRNA-1273. None of the healthy vaccine recipients had a prior SARS-CoV-2 infection, which was confirmed by nucleocapsid antibody tests that came back negative both before and after vaccination. Two million PBMC per well were cultured in IMDM with about 5% human AB serum, 10 IU/ml IL-2 and gentamicin, plus 10 ug/ml peptides. Half of the culture medium was replaced with fresh IL-2-containing medium on days 3 and 7. Unless noted otherwise, every peptide stimulation condition was grown in triplicate wells. Using Ficoll-Paque Plus gradient centrifugation, PBMC were separated from whole blood and then either used fresh or cryopreserved at -140C. The overlapping peptide pools covered the spike proteins of SARS-CoV-2 as well as those of the common cold coronaviruses HCoV-NL63, HCoV-OC43 and HCoV-229E. The QIAamp micro DNA kit was used to extract genomic DNA from the cultured CD4+ T cells.

The data were taken from a study of vaccination effects on CD4 cells after COVID-19 (dated by TCRdb to between 2022 and 2023). Regarding the study in general: Post-vaccine samples across the study were collected a median of 72 days after the second dose, with a range of 14 to 241. In both COVID-19 convalescent patients and infection-naive vaccine recipients, the study compared SARS-CoV-2 spike-specific CD4+ TCR repertoires from before mRNA vaccination with those from after it. A total of 10 COVID-19 convalescent patients and a few SARS-CoV-2-naive healthy vaccine recipients were included in the full study. In the study, cultures from other donors were sequenced using the Oncomine TCR Beta short-read assay on an Illumina iSeq 100.

Libraries were made using the immunoSEQ multiplex PCR assay. DNA from the cultured, isolated CD4+ T cells was subjected to TCR beta CDR3 sequencing. The study's own analysis went as follows. The analysis removed non-productive TCR sequences, trimmed reads to the CDR3 region, and retained only CDR3s that were 7 or more amino acids long. The MANAFEST web app was used to identify antigen-specific clonotypes by comparing expansion in peptide wells with expansion in reference cultures. For clones to be considered positive, expansion at FDR<0.05 versus reference and all other wells, an odds ratio above 5, and a frequency above 0.1% in two replicate wells were required. Clonotypes significantly expanded in SARS-CoV-2 spike wells and in at least one common cold coronavirus spike condition were defined as cross-reactive. Using the stringdist R package, CDR3 similarity was measured by Levenshtein distance, and unrooted trees were constructed with ape in R 3.6.1. TCRdb took over this immuneACCESS table, retaining in-frame rearrangements with V and J assigned. Such tables are incomplete; in checked studies, under half of the missing clones stem from an unresolved V gene, and the remainder is unexplained. V, J and clone size derive from that table, while D and trimming were established from the DNA sequence. The sample table records around 69,000 clones; around 70% of these occur just once. Roughly 1.6% of the sample is taken by the ten largest.

Study-level results and caveats: The study was limited by a small number of convalescent patients, and early post-infection timepoints were lacking. Among healthy vaccine recipients, nearly all vaccine-induced clones were SARS-CoV-2 mono-reactive, and only 1 of 255 was cross-reactive with common cold coronaviruses. Marked clonal contraction was observed in both infection-induced and vaccine-induced clones at late post-vaccination timepoints, consistent with waning T cell responses.

Taken from the germline V gene, the CDR1 and CDR2 loops are SGHTA and FQGNSA. Trimming takes 0 bases from V and 4 bases from J, and the germline ends sit 7 bases apart. The CDR3 goes from the cysteine to the valine over 13 residues. Here the CDR3 DNA is all that survives: 39 bases in frame from base 1. In this chain, TRBV7-2 is recombined with TRBJ2-7; no D gene can be assigned with confidence. The starting material was CD4+ T cells from PBMCs cultured with HCoV-229E spike peptides, obtained after COVID-19 vaccination. In light of the paper, this sample's cell subset or site label describes: HCoV-229E spike overlapping peptide pool stimulation. The clonotype was recovered from a human donor who received a COVID-19 vaccine. DNA sequence: TGTGCCAGCAGCTTAGCGGATGGTTACGAGCAGTACGTC. The translation is CASSLADGYEQYV.